This T cell receptor (beta chain) was obtained from a study of Graves' ophthalmopathy and Graves' hyperthyroidism. At the level of the study: Peripheral blood was collected at initial diagnosis, before any treatment.

The CDR3 runs to 17 residues. Trimming removed 0 bases at V and 3 bases at J, with 17 bases between. CDR1 and CDR2 from the germline V gene are MGHRA and YSYEKL. About this clonotype itself: Antigen: not known.

Moderate-to-severe activity, CAS at least 3, NOSPECS at least 4 and duration under 3 months characterized donors with ophthalmopathy. It was on clinical symptoms, serum thyroxine, TRAb, thyroid ultrasound and orbital computed tomography that diagnosis relied. Scientists amplified the TCR beta CDR3 regions from RNA transcripts. In the first round, RT-PCR was carried out with HTBI primers, and a multiplex PCR formed the second round. TCRdb analysed the multiplex PCR reads with MiXCR anew, one entry per CDR3 protein. The table records about 660,000 distinct CDR3 sequences, more than 40% of them present only once. Study-level findings and limits: Blood contained most expanded thyroid clonotypes exceeding 0.001 frequency.

Sequencing was carried out using peripheral blood. The clonotype originates from an adult man with Graves' ophthalmopathy. This chain links TRBV4-1 with TRBJ2-5; perhaps TRBD1 as D (6 bases). Here the CDR3 reads CASSQDLNRVLEETQYF. CDR3 DNA: TGCGCCAGCAGCCAAGATCTTAACAGGGTCTTAGAAGAGACCCAGTACTTC.